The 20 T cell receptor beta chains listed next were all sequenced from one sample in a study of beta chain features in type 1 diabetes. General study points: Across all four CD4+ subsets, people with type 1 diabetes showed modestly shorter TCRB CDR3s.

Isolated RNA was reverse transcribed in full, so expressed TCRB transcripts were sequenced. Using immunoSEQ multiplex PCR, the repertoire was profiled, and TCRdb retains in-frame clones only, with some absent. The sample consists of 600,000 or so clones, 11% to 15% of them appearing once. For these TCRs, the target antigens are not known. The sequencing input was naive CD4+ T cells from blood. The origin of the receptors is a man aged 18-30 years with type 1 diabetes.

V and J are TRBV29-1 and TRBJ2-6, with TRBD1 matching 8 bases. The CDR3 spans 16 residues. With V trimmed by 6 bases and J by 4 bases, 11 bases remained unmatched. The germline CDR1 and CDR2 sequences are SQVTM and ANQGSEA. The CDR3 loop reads CSVARWTGPGANVLTF. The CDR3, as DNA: TGCAGCGTCGCGCGATGGACAGGGCCAGGGGCCAACGTCCTGACTTTC.

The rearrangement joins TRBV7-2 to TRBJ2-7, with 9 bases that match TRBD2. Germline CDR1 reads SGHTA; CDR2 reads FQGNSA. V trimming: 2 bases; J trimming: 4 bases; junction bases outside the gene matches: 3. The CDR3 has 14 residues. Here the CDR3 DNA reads TGTGCCAGCAGCTTACTAGCGGGGTCATACGAGCAGTACTTC. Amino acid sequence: CASSLLAGSYEQYF.

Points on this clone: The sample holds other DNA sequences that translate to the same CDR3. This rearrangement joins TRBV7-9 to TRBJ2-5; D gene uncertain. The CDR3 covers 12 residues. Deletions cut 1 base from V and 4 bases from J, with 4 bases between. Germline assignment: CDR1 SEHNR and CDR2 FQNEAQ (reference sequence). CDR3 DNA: TGTGCCAGCAGCTTAGGATTAGAGACCCAGTACTTC. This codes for CASSLGLETQYF.

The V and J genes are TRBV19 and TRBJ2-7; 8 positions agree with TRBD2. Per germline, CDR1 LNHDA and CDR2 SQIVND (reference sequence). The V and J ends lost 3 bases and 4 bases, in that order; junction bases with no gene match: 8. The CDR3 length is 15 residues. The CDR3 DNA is TGTGCCAGTAGTATGTGGGTAGCGGGACGGTACGAGCAGTACTTC. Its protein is CASSMWVAGRYEQYF.

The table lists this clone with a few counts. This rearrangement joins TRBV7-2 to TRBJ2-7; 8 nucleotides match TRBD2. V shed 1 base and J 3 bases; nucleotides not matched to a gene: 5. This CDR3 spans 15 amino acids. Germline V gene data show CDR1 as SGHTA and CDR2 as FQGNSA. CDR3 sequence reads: CASSLVAGTFYEQYF. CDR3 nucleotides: TGTGCCAGCAGCTTAGTAGCGGGAACTTTCTACGAGCAGTACTTC.

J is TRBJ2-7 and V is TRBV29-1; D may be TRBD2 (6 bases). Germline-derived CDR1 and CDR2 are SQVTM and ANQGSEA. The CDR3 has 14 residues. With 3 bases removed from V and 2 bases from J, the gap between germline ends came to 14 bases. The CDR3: CSVDPGRTTYEQYF. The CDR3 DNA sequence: TGCAGCGTTGATCCGGGACGGACTACCTACGAGCAGTACTTC.

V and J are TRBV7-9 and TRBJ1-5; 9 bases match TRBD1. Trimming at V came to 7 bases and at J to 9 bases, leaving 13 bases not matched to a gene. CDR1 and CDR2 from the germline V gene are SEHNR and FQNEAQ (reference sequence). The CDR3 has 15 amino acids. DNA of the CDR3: TGTGCCAGCACCAAGACAGGGGGTCCTTTTCGGCCCCAGCATTTT. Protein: CASTKTGGPFRPQHF.

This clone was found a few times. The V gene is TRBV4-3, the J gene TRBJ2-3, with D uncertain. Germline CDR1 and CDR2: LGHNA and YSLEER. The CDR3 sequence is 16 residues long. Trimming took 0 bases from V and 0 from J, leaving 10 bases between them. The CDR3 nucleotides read TGCGCCAGCAGCCAAGATGGCAGGTCTAGCACAGATACGCAGTATTTT. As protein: CASSQDGRSSTDTQYF.

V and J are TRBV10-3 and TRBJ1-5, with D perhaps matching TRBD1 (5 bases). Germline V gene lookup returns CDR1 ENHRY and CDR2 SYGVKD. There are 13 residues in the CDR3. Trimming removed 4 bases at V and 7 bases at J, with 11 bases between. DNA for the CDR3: TGTGCCATCAGTGGGGGCGGATTGCAGCCCCAGCATTTT. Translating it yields CAISGGGLQPQHF.

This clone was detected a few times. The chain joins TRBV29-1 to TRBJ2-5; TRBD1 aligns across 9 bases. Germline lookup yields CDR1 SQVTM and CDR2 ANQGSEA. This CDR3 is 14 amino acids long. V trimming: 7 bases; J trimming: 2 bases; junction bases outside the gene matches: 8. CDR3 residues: CSALQGARQETQYF. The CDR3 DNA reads TGCAGCGCCCTACAGGGGGCGCGGCAAGAGACCCAGTACTTC.

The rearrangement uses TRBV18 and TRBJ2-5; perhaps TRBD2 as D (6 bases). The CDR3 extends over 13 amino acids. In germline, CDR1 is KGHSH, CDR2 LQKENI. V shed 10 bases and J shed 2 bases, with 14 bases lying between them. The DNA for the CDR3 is TGTGCCACCGGGAGCGGAGCGCAAGAGACCCAGTACTTC. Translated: CATGSGAQETQYF.

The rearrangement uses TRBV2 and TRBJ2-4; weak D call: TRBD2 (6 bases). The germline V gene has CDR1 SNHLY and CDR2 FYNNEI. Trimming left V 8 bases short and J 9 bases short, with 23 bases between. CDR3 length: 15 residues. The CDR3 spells CASAPTRVAEAIQYF. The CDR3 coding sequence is TGTGCCAGCGCCCCAACGAGGGTAGCGGAGGCCATTCAGTACTTC.

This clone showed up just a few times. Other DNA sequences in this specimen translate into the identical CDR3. CDR3 nucleotide sequence: TGTGCCAGCAGTCCGGGACAGGGGCAAGAGACCCAGTACTTC. Residues: CASSPGQGQETQYF. This chain joins TRBV6-6 and TRBJ2-5, with 10 bases matching TRBD1. From germline, CDR1 is MNHNY and CDR2 SVGAGI (reference sequence). After removal of 5 bases from V and 2 bases from J, the junction contained 2 bases not matched to a gene. This CDR3 region has 14 residues.

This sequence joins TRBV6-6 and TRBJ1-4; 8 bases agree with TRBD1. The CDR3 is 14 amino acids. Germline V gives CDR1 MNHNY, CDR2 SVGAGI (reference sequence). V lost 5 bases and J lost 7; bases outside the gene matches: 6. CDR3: CASSPGQGAEKLFF. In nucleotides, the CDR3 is TGTGCCAGCAGTCCCGGACAGGGAGCTGAAAAACTGTTTTTT.

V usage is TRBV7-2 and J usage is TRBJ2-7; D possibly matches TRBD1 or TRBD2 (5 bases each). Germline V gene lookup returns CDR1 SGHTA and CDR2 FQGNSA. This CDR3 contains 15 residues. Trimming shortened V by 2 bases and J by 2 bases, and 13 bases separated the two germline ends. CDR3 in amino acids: CASSLFGTEAYEQYF. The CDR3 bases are TGTGCCAGCAGCTTATTCGGGACGGAAGCCTACGAGCAGTACTTC.

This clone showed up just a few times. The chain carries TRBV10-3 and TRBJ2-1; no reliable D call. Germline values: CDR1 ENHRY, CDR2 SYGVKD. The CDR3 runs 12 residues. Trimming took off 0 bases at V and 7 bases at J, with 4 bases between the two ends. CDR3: CAISESANEQFF. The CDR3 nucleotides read TGTGCCATCAGTGAGTCCGCTAATGAGCAGTTCTTC.

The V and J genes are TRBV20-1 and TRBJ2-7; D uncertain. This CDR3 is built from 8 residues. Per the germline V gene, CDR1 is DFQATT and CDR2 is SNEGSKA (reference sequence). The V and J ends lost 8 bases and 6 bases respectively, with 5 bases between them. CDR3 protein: CSMGEQYF. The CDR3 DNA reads TGCAGTATGGGCGAGCAGTACTTC.

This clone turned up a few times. The CDR3 loop is CASSPAPGNPTDTQYF. CDR3 nucleotide sequence: TGCGCCAGCAGCCCCGCACCGGGGAACCCCACAGATACGCAGTATTTT. The chain links TRBV4-3 to TRBJ2-3; maybe TRBD2 (5 bases). This CDR3 comprises 16 residues. Germline V lookup: CDR1 LGHNA, CDR2 YSLEER. Trimming took off 4 bases at V and 2 bases at J, with 16 bases between the two ends.

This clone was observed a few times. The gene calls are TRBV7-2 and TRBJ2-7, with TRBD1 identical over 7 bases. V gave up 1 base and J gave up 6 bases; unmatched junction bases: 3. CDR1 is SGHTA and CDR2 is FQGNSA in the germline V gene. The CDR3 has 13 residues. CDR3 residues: CASSLGDSGEQYF. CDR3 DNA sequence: TGTGCCAGCAGCTTAGGGGACAGCGGCGAGCAGTACTTC.

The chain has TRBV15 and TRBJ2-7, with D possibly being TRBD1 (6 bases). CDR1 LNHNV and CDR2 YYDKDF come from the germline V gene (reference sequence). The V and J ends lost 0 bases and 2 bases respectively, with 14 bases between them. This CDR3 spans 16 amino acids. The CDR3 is CATSREGQLATYEQYF. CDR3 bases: TGTGCCACCAGCAGAGAAGGACAGCTAGCAACCTACGAGCAGTACTTC.